Each of the 18 T cell receptor beta chains below was sequenced from the same sample in a study of blood T cell repertoires in COVID-19. Generated by immunoSEQ multiplex PCR, the TCRdb table keeps only in-frame clones and is missing some. Counted here are approximately 170,000 clones, about 92% occurring once; the ten biggest clones make up 2%. What was sequenced was peripheral blood. The source of these receptors is a woman aged 60-70 years with COVID-19, enrolled during active disease.

The CDR3 region is CASSLAGVAGGETQYF. The CDR3 DNA reads TGCGCCAGCAGCTTGGCCGGAGTAGCGGGGGGTGAGACCCAGTACTTC. The rearrangement joins TRBV5-1 to TRBJ2-5, with 10 nucleotides matching TRBD2. Trimming removed 0 bases from V and 5 bases from J; junction bases left unmatched: 7. The V gene's germline CDR1 is SGHRS and CDR2 YFSETQ. The CDR3 consists of 16 residues.

V usage is TRBV5-6 and J usage is TRBJ1-1; no definite D call. The germline V gene encodes CDR1 SGHDT and CDR2 YYEEEE. The CDR3 contains 13 residues. V was pared by 3 bases and J by 11 bases, with 17 bases between. In DNA, the CDR3 is TGTGCCAGCAGCTCTCAACTAGTCTTGGTTGCTTTCTTT. Amino acids: CASSSQLVLVAFF.

This chain uses TRBV10-3 with TRBJ2-3; TRBD1 might be the D (5 bases). Germline lookup yields CDR1 ENHRY and CDR2 SYGVKD. The CDR3 is made up of 12 amino acids. V lost 6 bases, J lost 1 base, and 5 bases lay in between. In DNA, the CDR3 is TGTGCCATCAGACAGGGCACAGATACGCAGTATTTT. Amino acids: CAIRQGTDTQYF.

The chain employs TRBV19 and TRBJ1-5, with D unresolved. The CDR3 is made up of 17 amino acids. Germline V gene sequence: CDR1 LNHDA, CDR2 SQIVND (reference sequence). V dropped 1 base and J dropped 3 bases, with 16 bases sitting between them. CDR3 amino acids: CASSIAGPVVYNQPQHF. The CDR3 DNA sequence: TGTGCCAGTAGTATAGCCGGTCCGGTCGTTTACAATCAGCCCCAGCATTTT.

The chain has TRBV10-3 and TRBJ2-2, with TRBD2 matching 11 bases. V lost 11 bases, J lost 5 bases, and 10 bases stayed unmatched. Germline loops: CDR1 ENHRY, CDR2 SYGVKD. The CDR3 length is 15 residues. CDR3 sequence reads: CACAPGLAATGELFF. The CDR3 bases are TGTGCCTGCGCTCCGGGACTAGCGGCAACCGGGGAGCTGTTTTTT.

The chain recombines TRBV10-3 with TRBJ1-1, with TRBD1 matching 10 bases. This CDR3 has 15 amino acids. In germline, CDR1 is ENHRY, CDR2 SYGVKD. V shed 2 bases, J shed 4 bases, and the junction held 4 bases outside the gene matches. The DNA of the CDR3 is TGTGCCATCAGTGAGCGGACAGGGGGAAGCACTGAAGCTTTCTTT. Residues: CAISERTGGSTEAFF.

The chain has TRBV11-3 and TRBJ2-2; TRBD1 matches at 8 bases. Germline CDR1 is SGHNT and CDR2 is YENEEA. V gave up 5 bases and J gave up 6 bases; unmatched junction bases: 8. The CDR3 is made up of 15 amino acids. CDR3 region: CASSPYQGAPGELFF. CDR3 DNA: TGTGCCAGCAGCCCATACCAGGGGGCGCCCGGGGAGCTGTTTTTT.

This chain connects TRBV6-5 to TRBJ1-6; D not resolved. The CDR3 extends over 15 amino acids. The germline V gene has CDR1 MNHEY and CDR2 SVGAGI. V lost 2 bases and J lost 3, with 8 bases in between. DNA of the CDR3: TGTGCCAGCAGTTACGGCAGTCTCTATAATTCACCCCTCCACTTT. It yields the protein CASSYGSLYNSPLHF.

The chain uses TRBV28 and TRBJ1-6; no reliable D call. CDR1 is MDHEN, CDR2 SYDVKM, per germline. The CDR3 is made up of 16 amino acids. The germline V and J ends were trimmed by 6 bases and 0 bases, with 12 bases remaining between them. In DNA, the CDR3 is TGTGCCAGCAGACCCCCCGGGAGCTCCTATAATTCACCCCTCCACTTT. The encoded protein is CASRPPGSSYNSPLHF.

The rearrangement links TRBV27 to TRBJ2-3; 10 positions match TRBD1. The germline V gene encodes CDR1 MNHEY and CDR2 SMNVEV (reference sequence). V dropped 4 bases and J dropped 5; count of bases not matched to a gene: 3. There are 14 residues in the CDR3. CDR3 nucleotide sequence: TGTGCCAGCAGTTGGACAGGGGGAGGAGATACGCAGTATTTT. Translated: CASSWTGGGDTQYF.

V usage is TRBV5-1 and J usage is TRBJ2-1, with D possibly being TRBD2 (6 bases). The V end was cut by 5 bases, the J end by 9 bases, with 21 bases between. This CDR3 comprises 15 residues. Germline lookup yields CDR1 SGHRS and CDR2 YFSETQ. The CDR3 region has the DNA TGCGCCAGCAGTCAAAGGACGGTCTCGGGGGTTGAGCAGTTCTTC. Residues: CASSQRTVSGVEQFF.

The rearrangement uses TRBV7-8 and TRBJ1-6; TRBD1 aligns across 8 bases. Germline CDR1 is SGHVS and CDR2 is FQNEAQ. The J segment lost 6 bases and the V segment lost 5 bases, leaving 9 bases of the junction unmatched. The CDR3 is 16 amino acids. CDR3 sequence (DNA): TGTGCCAGCAGCCTACGACAGGGGATTAGTAATTCACCCCTCCACTTT. Its protein is CASSLRQGISNSPLHF.

This clone has a single count. The chain recombines TRBV9 with TRBJ2-1; 9 nucleotides line up with TRBD2. This CDR3 is 16 amino acids long. The ends lost 0 bases at V and 7 bases at J; junction bases unmatched: 8. From germline, CDR1 is SGDLS and CDR2 YYNGEE. The CDR3 DNA reads TGTGCCAGCAGCGTAGGAGGCGGGGGGGCAGGGAATGAGCAGTTCTTC. It is translated as CASSVGGGGAGNEQFF.

The count of this clone is one. The rearrangement links TRBV7-2 to TRBJ2-3, with 9 bases aligning to TRBD1. The CDR3 contains 17 residues. The germline CDR1 and CDR2 sequences are SGHTA and FQGNSA. Trimming removed 3 bases from V and 2 bases from J; junction bases left unmatched: 9. CDR3 in DNA: TGTGCCAGCAGCTTGGCCCGACAGGGGGGATACACAGATACGCAGTATTTT. Translated: CASSLARQGGYTDTQYF.

The chain combines TRBV2 with TRBJ1-2; TRBD1 agrees at 8 bases. V lost 10 bases to trimming and J lost 7 bases; unmatched junction nucleotides: 8. This CDR3 is 12 amino acids long. The germline gives CDR1 SNHLY, CDR2 FYNNEI. The CDR3 here is CATQDRVFGYTF. The CDR3 DNA is TGTGCCACTCAGGACAGGGTGTTTGGCTACACCTTC.

The chain combines TRBV5-6 with TRBJ2-5, with 14 positions matching TRBD2. Germline CDR1 SGHDT, CDR2 YYEEEE. V was pared by 4 bases and J by 7 bases, with 9 bases of the junction left unmatched. The length of the CDR3 is 16 residues. The CDR3 DNA reads as TGTGCCAGCAGCCCGGGACTAGCGGGGGTACTTGGGACCCAGTACTTC. Amino acid sequence: CASSPGLAGVLGTQYF.

CDR3 residues: CAISESASGGFYNEQFF. CDR3 bases: TGTGCCATCAGTGAGTCCGCTAGCGGGGGGTTCTACAATGAGCAGTTCTTC. The chain carries TRBV10-3 and TRBJ2-1, with 11 bases lining up with TRBD2. With V trimmed by 0 bases and J by 3 bases, 4 bases remained unmatched. The CDR3 length is 17 residues. Germline assignment: CDR1 ENHRY and CDR2 SYGVKD.

The chain is built from TRBV7-9 and TRBJ1-2, with 7 positions matching TRBD1. J was trimmed by 5 bases and V by 6 bases; bases with no gene match: 9. The CDR3 runs 14 residues. Germline V gene data show CDR1 as SEHNR and CDR2 as FQNEAQ (reference sequence). The CDR3 DNA sequence: TGTGCCAGCAGGGGGACAGCAAGGTCTTATGGCTACACCTTC. Translated, it gives CASRGTARSYGYTF.